The T cell receptor (beta chain) described here comes from a study of identical twins. Unique molecular identifiers were present on cDNA, and template switching added a universal primer site. One entry per CDR3 protein results from TCRdb running MiXCR on the 5' RACE reads. The sample records approximately 220,000 distinct CDR3 sequences, 6% to 8% being singletons. This clonotype showed up just a few times. CDR3 length: 13 amino acids. Germline V CDR1 and CDR2: SEHNR, FQNEAQ (reference sequence). Trimming took off 6 bases at V and 2 bases at J, with 11 bases between the two ends. These data also featured in a second study, about yellow fever vaccine responses in identical twins.

Sample: CD8+ T cells sorted from blood. The chain uses TRBV7-9 and TRBJ2-7; D may be TRBD1 (6 bases). The sequence was obtained from a woman under 30 in good health. The CDR3 protein is CASSYGGPYEQYV. The CDR3 region has the DNA TGTGCCAGCAGTTATGGGGGCCCCTACGAGCAGTACGTC.